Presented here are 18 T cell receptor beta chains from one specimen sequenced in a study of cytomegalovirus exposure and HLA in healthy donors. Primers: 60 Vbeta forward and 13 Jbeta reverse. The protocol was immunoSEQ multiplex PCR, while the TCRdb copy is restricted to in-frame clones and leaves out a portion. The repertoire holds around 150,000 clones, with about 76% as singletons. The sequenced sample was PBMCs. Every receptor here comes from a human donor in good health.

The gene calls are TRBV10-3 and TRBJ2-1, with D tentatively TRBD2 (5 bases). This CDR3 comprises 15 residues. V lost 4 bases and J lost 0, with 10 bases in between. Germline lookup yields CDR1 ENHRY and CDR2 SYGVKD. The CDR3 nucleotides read TGTGCCATCAGTGTGGAGGAAAGCTCCTACAATGAGCAGTTCTTC. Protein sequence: CAISVEESSYNEQFF.

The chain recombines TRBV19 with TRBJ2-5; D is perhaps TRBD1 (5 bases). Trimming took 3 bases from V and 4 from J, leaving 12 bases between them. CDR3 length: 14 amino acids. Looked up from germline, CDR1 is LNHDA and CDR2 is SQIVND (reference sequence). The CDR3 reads CASSIRGLLETQYF. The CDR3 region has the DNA TGTGCCAGTAGTATTAGGGGCCTATTAGAGACCCAGTACTTC. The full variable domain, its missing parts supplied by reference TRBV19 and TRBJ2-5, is DGGITQSPKYLFRKEGQNVTLSCEQNLNHDAMYWYRQDPGQGLRLIYYSQIVNDFQKGDIAEGYSVSREKKESFPLTVTSAQKNPTAFYLCASSIRGLLETQYFGPGTRLLVL.

CDR3 loop: CASRIAGGSNQPQHF. DNA for the CDR3: TGTGCCAGCAGGATCGCGGGGGGTAGCAATCAGCCCCAGCATTTT. The chain combines TRBV28 with TRBJ1-5; TRBD1 is a possible D gene (5 bases). The V end was cut by 6 bases, the J end by 0 bases, with 12 bases between. This CDR3 spans 15 amino acids. CDR1 is MDHEN, CDR2 SYDVKM, per germline.

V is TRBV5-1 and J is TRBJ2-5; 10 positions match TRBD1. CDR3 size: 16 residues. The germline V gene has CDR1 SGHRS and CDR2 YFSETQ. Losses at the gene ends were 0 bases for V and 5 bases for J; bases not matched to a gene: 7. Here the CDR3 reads CASSLASGTGVETQYF. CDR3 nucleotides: TGCGCCAGCAGCTTGGCCTCCGGGACAGGGGTGGAGACCCAGTACTTC.

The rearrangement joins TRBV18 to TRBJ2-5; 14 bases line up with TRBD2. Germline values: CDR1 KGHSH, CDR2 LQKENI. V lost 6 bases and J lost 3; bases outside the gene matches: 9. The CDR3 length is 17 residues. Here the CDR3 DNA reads TGTGCCAGCTCCCGGGGACTAGCGGGGGCGAGGGAAGAGACCCAGTACTTC. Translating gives CASSRGLAGAREETQYF.

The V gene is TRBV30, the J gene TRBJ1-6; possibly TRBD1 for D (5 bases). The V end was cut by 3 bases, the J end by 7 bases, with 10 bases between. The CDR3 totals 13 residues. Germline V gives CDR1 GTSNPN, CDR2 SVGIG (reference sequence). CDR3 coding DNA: TGTGCCTGGAGGGGCGCAGGGAATTCACCCCTCCACTTT. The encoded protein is CAWRGAGNSPLHF.

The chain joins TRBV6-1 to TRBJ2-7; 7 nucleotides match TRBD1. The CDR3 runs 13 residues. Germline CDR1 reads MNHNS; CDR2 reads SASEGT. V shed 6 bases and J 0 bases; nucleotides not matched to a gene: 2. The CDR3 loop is CASSGDSSYEQYF. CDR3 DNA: TGTGCCAGCAGCGGGGACAGCTCCTACGAGCAGTACTTC.

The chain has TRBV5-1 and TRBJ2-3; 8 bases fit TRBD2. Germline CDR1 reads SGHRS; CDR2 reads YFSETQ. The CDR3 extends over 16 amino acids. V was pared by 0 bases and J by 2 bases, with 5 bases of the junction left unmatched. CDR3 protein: CASSLDGRGDTDTQYF. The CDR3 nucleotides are TGCGCCAGCAGCTTGGACGGGCGGGGGGACACAGATACGCAGTATTTT.

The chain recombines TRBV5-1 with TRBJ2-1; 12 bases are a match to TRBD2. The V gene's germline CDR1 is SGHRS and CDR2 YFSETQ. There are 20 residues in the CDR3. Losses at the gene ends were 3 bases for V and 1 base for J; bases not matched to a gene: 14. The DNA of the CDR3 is TGCGCCAGCAGCTCAGTCGCCCGGACTAGCGGGAAGGGGTCCTACAATGAGCAGTTCTTC. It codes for CASSSVARTSGKGSYNEQFF.

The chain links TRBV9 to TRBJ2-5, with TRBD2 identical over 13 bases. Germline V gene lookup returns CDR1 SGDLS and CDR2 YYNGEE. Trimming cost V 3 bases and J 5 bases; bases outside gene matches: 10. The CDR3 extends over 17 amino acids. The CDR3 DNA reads TGTGCCAGCAGCGGAAGGACTAGCGGGAGCCGGATGGAGACCCAGTACTTC. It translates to CASSGRTSGSRMETQYF.

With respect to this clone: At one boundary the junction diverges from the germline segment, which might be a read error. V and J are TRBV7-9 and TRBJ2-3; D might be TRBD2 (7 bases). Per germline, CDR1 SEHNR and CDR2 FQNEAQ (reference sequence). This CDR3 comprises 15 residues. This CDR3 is CAGSLEGGSTDTQYF. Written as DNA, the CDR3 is TGTGCCGGCAGCTTAGAGGGGGGGAGCACAGATACGCAGTATTTT. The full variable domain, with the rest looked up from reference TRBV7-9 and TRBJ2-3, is DTGVSQNPRHKITKRGQNVTFRCDPISEHNRLYWYRQTLGQGPEFLTYFQNEAQLEKSRLLSDRFSAERPKGSFSTLEIQRTEQGDSAMYLCAGSLEGGSTDTQYFGPGTRLTVL.

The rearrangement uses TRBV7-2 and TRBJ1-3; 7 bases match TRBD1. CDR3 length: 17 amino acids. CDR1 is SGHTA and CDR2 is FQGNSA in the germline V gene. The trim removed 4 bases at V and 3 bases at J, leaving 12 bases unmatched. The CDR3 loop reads CASSSYPQGRGGNTIYF. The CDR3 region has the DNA TGTGCCAGCAGCTCATACCCACAGGGGAGAGGTGGAAACACCATATATTTT. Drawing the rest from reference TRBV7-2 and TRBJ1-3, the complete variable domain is GAGVSQSPSNKVTEKGKDVELRCDPISGHTALYWYRQSLGQGLEFLIYFQGNSAPDKSGLPSDRFSAERTGGSVSTLTIQRTQQEDSAVYLCASSSYPQGRGGNTIYFGEGSWLTVV.

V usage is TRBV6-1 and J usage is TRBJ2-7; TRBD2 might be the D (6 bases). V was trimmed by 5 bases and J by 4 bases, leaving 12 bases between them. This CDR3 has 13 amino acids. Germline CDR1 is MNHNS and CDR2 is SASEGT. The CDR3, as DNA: TGTGCCAGCAGTTCCGATGCGGGGTACGAGCAGTACTTC. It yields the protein CASSSDAGYEQYF.

CDR3 DNA: TGTGCCATCAGTTTTACACCTGGAAACACCATATATTTT. Its protein is CAISFTPGNTIYF. This chain links TRBV10-3 with TRBJ1-3, with D unclear. V was cut by 5 bases and J by 2 bases, with 7 bases left in between. Germline V lookup: CDR1 ENHRY, CDR2 SYGVKD. This CDR3 comprises 13 residues.

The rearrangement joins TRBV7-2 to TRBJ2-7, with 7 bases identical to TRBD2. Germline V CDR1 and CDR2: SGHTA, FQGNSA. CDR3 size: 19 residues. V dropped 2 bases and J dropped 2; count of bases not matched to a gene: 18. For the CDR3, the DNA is TGTGCCAGCAGCTTAATGCTAGGGCTATACTCCGGGAGGACCTACGAGCAGTACTTC. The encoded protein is CASSLMLGLYSGRTYEQYF. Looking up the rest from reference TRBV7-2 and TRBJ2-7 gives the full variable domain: GAGVSQSPSNKVTEKGKDVELRCDPISGHTALYWYRQSLGQGLEFLIYFQGNSAPDKSGLPSDRFSAERTGGSVSTLTIQRTQQEDSAVYLCASSLMLGLYSGRTYEQYFGPGTRLTVT.

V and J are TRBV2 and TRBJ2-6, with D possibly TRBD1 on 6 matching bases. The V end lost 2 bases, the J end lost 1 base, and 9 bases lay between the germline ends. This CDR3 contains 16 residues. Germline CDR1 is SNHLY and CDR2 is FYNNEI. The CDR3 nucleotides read TGTGCCAGCAGTGAAACAGGGATTTCTGGGGCCAACGTCCTGACTTTC. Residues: CASSETGISGANVLTF.

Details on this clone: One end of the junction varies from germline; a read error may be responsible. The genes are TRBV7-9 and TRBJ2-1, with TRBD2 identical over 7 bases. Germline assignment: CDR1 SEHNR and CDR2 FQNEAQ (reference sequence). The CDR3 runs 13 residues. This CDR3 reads CASSLAQSGNGVF. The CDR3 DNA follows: TGTGCCAGCAGCTTAGCGCAGAGCGGGAATGGAGTCTTC. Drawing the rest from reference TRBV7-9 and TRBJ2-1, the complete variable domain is DTGVSQNPRHKITKRGQNVTFRCDPISEHNRLYWYRQTLGQGPEFLTYFQNEAQLEKSRLLSDRFSAERPKGSFSTLEIQRTEQGDSAMYLCASSLAQSGNGVFGPGTRLTVL.

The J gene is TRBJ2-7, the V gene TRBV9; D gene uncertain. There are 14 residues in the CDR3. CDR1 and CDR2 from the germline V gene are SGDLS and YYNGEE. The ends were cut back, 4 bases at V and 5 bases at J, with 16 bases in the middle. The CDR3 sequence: CASSLGLLSDEQYF. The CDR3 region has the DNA TGTGCCAGCAGCTTAGGGCTTTTATCCGACGAGCAGTACTTC.